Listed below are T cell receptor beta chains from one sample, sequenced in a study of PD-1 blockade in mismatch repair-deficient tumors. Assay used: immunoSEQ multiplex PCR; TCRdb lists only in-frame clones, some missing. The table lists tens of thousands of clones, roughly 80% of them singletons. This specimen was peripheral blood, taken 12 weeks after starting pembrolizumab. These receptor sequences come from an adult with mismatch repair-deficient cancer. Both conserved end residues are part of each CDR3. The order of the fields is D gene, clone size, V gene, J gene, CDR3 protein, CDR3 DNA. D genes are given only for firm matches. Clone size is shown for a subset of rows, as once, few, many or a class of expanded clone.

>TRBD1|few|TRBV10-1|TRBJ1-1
CASSERTGSTEAFF
TGCGCCAGCAGTGAAAGGACAGGGTCCACTGAAGCTTTCTTT
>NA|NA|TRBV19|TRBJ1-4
CASSADRPWGVGGKLFF
TGTGCCAGTAGTGCCGACAGGCCGTGGGGGGTTGGGGGAAAACTGTTTTTT
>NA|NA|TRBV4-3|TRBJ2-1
CASSAGGLTPYNEQFF
TGCGCCAGCAGCGCAGGTGGACTAACCCCTTACAATGAGCAGTTCTTC
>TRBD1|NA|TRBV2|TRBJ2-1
CASKPGQGYNEQFF
TGTGCCAGCAAACCGGGACAGGGCTACAATGAGCAGTTCTTC
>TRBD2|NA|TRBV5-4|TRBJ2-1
CASSLELAGLGFF
TGTGCCAGCAGCCTCGAGCTAGCGGGACTCGGATTCTTC
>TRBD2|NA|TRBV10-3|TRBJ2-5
CAIGLSGSKETQYF
TGTGCCATTGGTCTTAGCGGGAGTAAAGAGACCCAGTACTTC
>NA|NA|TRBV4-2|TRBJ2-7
CASTAGLYEQYF
TGTGCCAGCACTGCCGGGCTTTACGAGCAGTACTTC
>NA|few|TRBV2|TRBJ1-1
CASSVRRTEAFF
TGTGCCAGCAGTGTTAGGCGCACTGAAGCTTTCTTT
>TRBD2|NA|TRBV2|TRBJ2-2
CASSSRESSGELFF
TGTGCCAGCAGTTCGCGGGAGTCGAGCGGGGAGCTGTTTTTT
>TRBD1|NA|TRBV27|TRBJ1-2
CASRETGGDYGYTF
TGTGCCAGCAGGGAGACAGGGGGTGACTATGGCTACACCTTC
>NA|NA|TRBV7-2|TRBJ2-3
CASSSLRGGTDTQYF
TGTGCCAGCAGCTCCCTAAGGGGAGGCACAGATACGCAGTATTTT
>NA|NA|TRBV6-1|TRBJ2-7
CASSDAPLSYEQYF
TGTGCCAGCAGTGACGCGCCGCTTTCCTACGAGCAGTACTTC
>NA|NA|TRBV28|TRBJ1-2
CASTLGPLGGYTF
TGTGCCAGCACCCTAGGGCCGCTCGGTGGCTACACCTTC
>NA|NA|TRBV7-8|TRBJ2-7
CASSLVGIEQYF
TGTGCCAGCAGCTTAGTGGGGATCGAGCAGTACTTC
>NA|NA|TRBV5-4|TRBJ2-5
CASSGGTALKETQYF
TGTGCCAGCAGCGGGGGGACGGCACTCAAAGAGACCCAGTACTTC
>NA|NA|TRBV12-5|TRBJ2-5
CASGLGVYGETQYF
TGTGCTAGTGGTTTGGGAGTTTACGGAGAGACCCAGTACTTC